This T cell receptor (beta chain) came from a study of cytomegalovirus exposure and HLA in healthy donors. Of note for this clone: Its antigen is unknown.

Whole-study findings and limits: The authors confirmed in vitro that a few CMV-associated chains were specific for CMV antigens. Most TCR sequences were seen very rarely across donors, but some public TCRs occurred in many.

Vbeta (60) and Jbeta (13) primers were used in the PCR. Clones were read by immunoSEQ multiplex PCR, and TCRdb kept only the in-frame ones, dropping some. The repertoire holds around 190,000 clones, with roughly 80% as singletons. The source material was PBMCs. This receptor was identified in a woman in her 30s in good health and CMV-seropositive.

CDR3: CASSLFLGQSFPNYGYTF. DNA of the CDR3: TGTGCCAGCAGTTTATTTCTGGGACAGAGCTTCCCTAACTATGGCTACACCTTC. The chain combines TRBV28 with TRBJ1-2, with 7 bases identical to TRBD1. Unmatched junction bases numbered 11, after V lost 1 base and J lost 0 bases. CDR3 length equals 18 residues. The germline gives CDR1 MDHEN, CDR2 SYDVKM.